The rows below give T cell receptor beta chains drawn from one sample of a study of control samples from healthy donors and cancer patients. The table came from immunoSEQ multiplex PCR; TCRdb's copy has only in-frame clones and leaves some out. The sample holds roughly 160,000 clones, under 96% seen once. The sample was blood. These receptors were obtained from a woman in her 30s in good health. Each CDR3 is given with its conserved first and last residue. D genes are given only for firm matches. Expanded clones get a size class; other rows say once, few or many, or leave the size out.

>TRBD2|TRBV5-1|TRBJ2-3|NA
CASSEGLHSTDTQYF
TGCGCCAGCAGCGAGGGACTACATAGCACAGATACGCAGTATTTT
>NA|TRBV3-1/TRBV3-2|TRBJ2-7|NA
CASSQRAGSYEQYF
TGTGCCAGCAGCCAGCGGGCAGGGTCCTACGAGCAGTACTTC
>NA|TRBV3-1/TRBV3-2|TRBJ2-7|once
CASSLGAMGYEQYF
TGTGCCAGCAGCCTAGGAGCCATGGGTTACGAGCAGTACTTC
>NA|TRBV6-1|TRBJ1-6|NA
CASSERGGNSPLHF
TGTGCCAGCAGTGAAAGGGGCGGTAATTCACCCCTCCACTTT
>NA|TRBV28|TRBJ2-2|NA
CASRPTTGVTELFF
TGTGCCAGCAGACCAACGACTGGGGTTACGGAGCTGTTTTTT
>NA|TRBV3-1/TRBV3-2|TRBJ1-1|once
CASSHLQANTEAFF
TGTGCCAGCAGCCATCTCCAGGCGAACACTGAAGCTTTCTTT
>NA|TRBV7-8|TRBJ1-5|NA
CASSPTRLPRNQPQHF
TGTGCCAGCAGCCCGACTCGGCTGCCTAGGAATCAGCCCCAGCATTTT
>NA|TRBV6-5|TRBJ2-3|NA
CASSYSIRVADTQYF
TGTGCCAGCAGTTACTCGATCAGGGTGGCAGATACGCAGTATTTT
>NA|TRBV14|TRBJ1-1|NA
CASSQVAGVFYTEAFF
TGTGCCAGCAGCCAAGTGGCAGGGGTGTTCTACACTGAAGCTTTCTTT
>NA|TRBV5-4|TRBJ1-2|NA
CASSLGTAVNYGYTF
TGTGCCAGCAGCTTGGGCACAGCTGTTAACTATGGCTACACCTTC
>NA|TRBV6-6|TRBJ2-3|NA
CASSYDRSTDTQYF
TGTGCCAGCAGTTACGACAGGAGCACAGATACGCAGTATTTT
>NA|TRBV6-1|TRBJ1-5|NA
CASSDRGGLQPQHF
TGTGCCAGCAGTGATAGAGGGGGTTTGCAGCCCCAGCATTTT
>TRBD1|TRBV28|TRBJ2-1|NA
CASSLWGAGTGASEQFF
TGTGCCAGCAGTTTATGGGGGGCGGGGACAGGCGCTTCAGAGCAGTTCTTC
>TRBD1|TRBV10-3|TRBJ2-7|NA
CATGDRANVEQYF
TGTGCCACCGGGGACAGGGCAAATGTGGAGCAGTACTTC
>TRBD1|TRBV28|TRBJ1-5|NA
CASRGTGGLQPQHF
TGTGCCAGCAGGGGGACAGGGGGACTTCAGCCCCAGCATTTT
>TRBD1|TRBV3-1/TRBV3-2|TRBJ1-2|NA
CASSPVGTELNYGYTF
TGTGCCAGCAGCCCTGTTGGGACAGAGCTCAACTATGGCTACACCTTC
>NA|TRBV9|TRBJ2-1|NA
CASSADRQQHNEQFF
TGTGCCAGCAGCGCGGACAGACAGCAGCACAATGAGCAGTTCTTC
>TRBD1|TRBV5-1|TRBJ1-1|NA
CASSPRDREEGTEAFF
TGCGCCAGCAGCCCCCGGGACAGGGAGGAGGGCACTGAAGCTTTCTTT
>NA|TRBV3-1/TRBV3-2|TRBJ1-2|NA
CASSQGGERYTF
TGTGCCAGCAGCCAAGGGGGGGAACGCTACACCTTC
>NA|TRBV30|TRBJ1-6|NA
CAWSVRPDSPLHF
TGTGCCTGGAGTGTACGTCCGGATTCACCCCTCCACTTT
>TRBD1|TRBV6-4|TRBJ1-5|NA
CASRQRTGDENQPQHF
TGTGCCAGCAGACAAAGAACAGGGGATGAGAATCAGCCCCAGCATTTT
>TRBD1|TRBV6-5|TRBJ1-1|few
CASSYRVGTGATEAFF
TGTGCCAGCAGTTACCGTGTGGGGACAGGGGCCACTGAAGCTTTCTTT
>TRBD1|TRBV18|TRBJ2-7|NA
CASSLGQGVPYEQYF
TGTGCCAGCTCACTGGGACAGGGGGTCCCCTACGAGCAGTACTTC
>NA|TRBV4-2|TRBJ2-3|once
CASSQEYRWVQYF
TGTGCCAGCAGCCAAGAGTATAGATGGGTGCAGTATTTT
>NA|TRBV30|TRBJ1-5|once
CAWSRGATDNQPQHF
TGTGCCTGGAGTCGTGGGGCCACTGACAATCAGCCCCAGCATTTT
>NA|TRBV27|TRBJ1-5|NA
CASSGDGGNQPQHF
TGTGCCAGCAGTGGGGACGGGGGCAATCAGCCCCAGCATTTT
>NA|TRBV6-4|TRBJ2-7|once
CASRGNRHSSSYEQYF
TGTGCCAGCAGGGGCAACCGGCACTCCAGCTCCTACGAGCAGTACTTC
>NA|TRBV4-2|TRBJ2-7|NA
CASSQDWARPSFEQYF
TGTGCCAGCAGCCAAGATTGGGCCCGTCCTAGCTTCGAGCAGTACTTC
>NA|TRBV6-6|TRBJ1-1|NA
CASSRSGRGDTEAFF
TGTGCCAGCAGTCGCTCAGGCCGAGGGGACACTGAAGCTTTCTTT
>TRBD2|TRBV3-1/TRBV3-2|TRBJ2-6|NA
CASSQDLAGGSSGANVLTF
TGTGCCAGCAGCCAAGATCTGGCGGGGGGGAGCTCTGGGGCCAACGTCCTGACTTTC
>TRBD1|TRBV6-5|TRBJ2-3|few
CASRTGGGADTQYF
TGTGCCAGCAGGACAGGGGGTGGTGCAGATACGCAGTATTTT
>TRBD1|TRBV2|TRBJ1-4|NA
CASSDWDSGIHNEKLFF
TGTGCCAGCAGTGATTGGGACAGCGGAATTCATAATGAAAAACTGTTTTTT
>NA|TRBV29-1|TRBJ2-7|NA
CSVEVGQVEQYF
TGCAGCGTTGAAGTGGGCCAAGTCGAGCAGTACTTC
>NA|TRBV4-1|TRBJ2-7|NA
CASSQDQAASYEQYF
TGCGCCAGCAGCCAAGATCAGGCAGCCTCCTACGAGCAGTACTTC
>NA|TRBV4-2|TRBJ1-3|NA
CASSQELGSGNTIYF
TGTGCCAGCAGCCAAGAGTTGGGATCTGGAAACACCATATATTTT
>TRBD1|TRBV7-2|TRBJ1-2|once
CASSLATGAWDYGYTF
TGTGCCAGCAGCTTAGCCACAGGGGCCTGGGACTATGGCTACACCTTC
>TRBD1|TRBV30|TRBJ2-3|NA
CAWSATGPTDTQYF
TGTGCCTGGAGTGCGACAGGGCCCACAGATACGCAGTATTTT
>NA|TRBV25-1|TRBJ1-1|NA
CASMRQLNTEAFF
TGTGCCAGCATGCGGCAGTTAAACACTGAAGCTTTCTTT
>TRBD1|TRBV28|TRBJ2-3|NA
CASETGVGTQYF
TGTGCCAGCGAAACAGGGGTGGGTACGCAGTATTTT
>NA|TRBV5-1|TRBJ2-2|NA
CASSLANTGELFF
TGCGCCAGCAGCTTGGCAAACACCGGGGAGCTGTTTTTT
>TRBD1|TRBV5-1|TRBJ1-4|NA
CASSLDRGGLNEKLFF
TGCGCCAGCAGCCTGGACAGGGGAGGGCTTAATGAAAAACTGTTTTTT